These 24 T cell receptor beta chains came from one sample sequenced in a study of T cell responses to AZD1222 COVID-19 vaccine. Libraries were prepared by immunoSEQ multiplex PCR; TCRdb keeps only in-frame clonotypes and omits some of them. The repertoire consists of around 140,000 clones, with 85% to 95% occurring once and the leading ten covering around 5.4%. The material sequenced was peripheral blood, taken on day 0 of AZD1222 vaccination. The receptor set was obtained from an adult in good health.

The rearrangement uses TRBV21-1 and TRBJ2-1. TRBV21-1 is shown as a pseudogene. This CDR3 has 13 residues. Here the CDR3 DNA reads TGTGCCAGCAGAAGTCCCACCTACAATGAGCAGTTCTTC. Its translation: CASRSPTYNEQFF.

V is TRBV6-5 and J is TRBJ2-7, with D uncertain. This CDR3 contains 14 residues. Trimming shortened V by 8 bases and J by 3 bases, and 17 bases separated the two germline ends. The germline CDR1 and CDR2 sequences are MNHEY and SVGAGI. The CDR3, as DNA: TGTGCCAGCCAATTCGATAGTGGAAACTACGAGCAGTACTTC. It specifies CASQFDSGNYEQYF.

In this sample, this clone turned up a few times. The CDR3: CASRNKLQGRLHNEQFF. DNA of the CDR3: TGTGCCAGCAGGAATAAGCTACAGGGGCGGTTACACAATGAGCAGTTCTTC. This chain uses TRBV5-4 with TRBJ2-1; 7 bases map to TRBD1. The CDR3 sequence is 17 residues long. The germline CDR1 and CDR2 sequences are SGHNT and YYREEE (reference sequence). V lost 5 bases and J lost 5; bases outside the gene matches: 16.

This chain links TRBV6-5 with TRBJ2-1, with TRBD2 identical over 11 bases. Germline V gene lookup returns CDR1 MNHEY and CDR2 SVGAGI. This CDR3 has 15 amino acids. The trim removed 7 bases at V and 7 bases at J, leaving 9 bases unmatched. CDR3 in amino acids: CASNQGTSGLNEQFF. The CDR3 bases are TGTGCCAGCAACCAAGGGACTAGCGGTTTAAATGAGCAGTTCTTC.

The chain has TRBV28 and TRBJ2-7; 8 nucleotides agree with TRBD2. Germline CDR1 MDHEN, CDR2 SYDVKM. J gave up 6 bases and V 5 bases, and 15 bases lay outside the gene matches. This CDR3 is 16 amino acids long. CDR3 DNA: TGTGCCAGCAGTCCGCCAGGGAGCGGGAGTCCGGGCGAGCAGTACTTC. Its translation: CASSPPGSGSPGEQYF.

CDR3: CAGGGDRGISYEQYF. Written as DNA, the CDR3 is TGTGCCGGAGGGGGGGACAGGGGTATTTCCTACGAGCAGTACTTC. This rearrangement joins TRBV6-4 to TRBJ2-7; 10 bases are a match to TRBD1. V trimming: 11 bases; J trimming: 1 base; junction bases outside the gene matches: 11. Per the germline V gene, CDR1 is MRHNA and CDR2 is SNTAGT. The CDR3 spans 15 residues.

The CDR3 sequence is CASSQGVASEKLFF. The CDR3 coding sequence is TGCGCCAGCAGCCAGGGCGTCGCCTCGGAAAAACTGTTTTTT. The chain joins TRBV4-3 to TRBJ1-4; D is undetermined. V lost 3 bases and J 8 bases, leaving 13 bases between the germline ends. Germline values: CDR1 LGHNA, CDR2 YSLEER. The CDR3 length is 14 residues.

The chain couples TRBV18 to TRBJ2-5, with TRBD1 identical over 7 bases. The CDR3 is 13 residues long. From germline, CDR1 is KGHSH and CDR2 LQKENI. The V segment lost 3 bases and the J segment 5 bases; nucleotides outside the gene matches: 3. CDR3: CASSPGQRETQYF. CDR3 DNA: TGTGCCAGCTCACCGGGACAGAGGGAGACCCAGTACTTC.

The chain is built from TRBV7-8 and TRBJ2-1; TRBD1 or TRBD2 may be the D gene (6 bases each). CDR1 SGHVS and CDR2 FQNEAQ come from the germline V gene. The length of the CDR3 is 15 residues. V shed 4 bases and J shed 6 bases, with 16 bases lying between them. CDR3 residues: CASSSGGGGSNEQFF. The CDR3, as DNA: TGTGCCAGCAGCTCCGGAGGAGGGGGATCCAATGAGCAGTTCTTC.

This rearrangement joins TRBV7-8 to TRBJ2-5, with D perhaps given as TRBD1 or TRBD2 (5 bases each). The germline V and J ends were trimmed by 2 bases and 5 bases, with 15 bases remaining between them. The germline V gene has CDR1 SGHVS and CDR2 FQNEAQ. The CDR3 extends over 15 amino acids. The CDR3 region is CASSLSWGFMETQYF. DNA of the CDR3: TGTGCCAGCAGCTTATCATGGGGGTTTATGGAGACCCAGTACTTC.

This sequence joins TRBV9 and TRBJ1-2; 7 bases align to TRBD1. With V trimmed by 0 bases and J by 5 bases, 7 bases remained unmatched. The CDR3 runs to 15 residues. CDR1 SGDLS and CDR2 YYNGEE come from the germline V gene. CDR3: CASSVATGRGYGYTF. CDR3 coding DNA: TGTGCCAGCAGCGTAGCGACAGGGCGTGGGTATGGCTACACCTTC.

The chain combines TRBV6-4 with TRBJ2-5; D is ambiguous. Per the germline V gene, CDR1 is MRHNA and CDR2 is SNTAGT. V lost 0 bases, J lost 2 bases, and 7 bases lay in between. CDR3 length: 14 residues. The CDR3 loop is CASSDSTRQETQYF. In DNA form, the CDR3 reads TGTGCCAGCAGTGACTCGACCAGGCAAGAGACCCAGTACTTC.

The J gene is TRBJ2-2, the V gene TRBV7-9; maybe TRBD1 (6 bases). This CDR3 has 14 residues. V shed 5 bases and J shed 5 bases, with 12 bases lying between them. Germline V lookup: CDR1 SEHNR, CDR2 FQNEAQ (reference sequence). CDR3 sequence (DNA): TGTGCCAGCAGCGTCCCCAGGGGAACCGGGGAGCTGTTTTTT. This encodes CASSVPRGTGELFF.

The CDR3 sequence: CASSFLPGPDYEQYF. CDR3 nucleotide sequence: TGTGCCAGCAGCTTCTTGCCGGGACCAGACTACGAGCAGTACTTC. The chain uses TRBV7-3 and TRBJ2-7, with D tentatively TRBD1 or TRBD2 (5 bases each). Deletions cut 3 bases from V and 3 bases from J, with 15 bases between. The germline gives CDR1 SGHTA, CDR2 FQGTGA. The CDR3 totals 15 residues. The complete variable domain, with remaining parts taken from reference TRBV7-3 and TRBJ2-7, reads GAGVSQTPSNKVTEKGKYVELRCDPISGHTALYWYRQSLGQGPEFLIYFQGTGAADDSGLPNDRFFAVRPEGSVSTLKIQRTERGDSAVYLCASSFLPGPDYEQYFGPGTRLTVT.

This rearrangement joins TRBV15 to TRBJ2-7; no definite D call. The CDR3 runs to 13 residues. Germline V gene data show CDR1 as LNHNV and CDR2 as YYDKDF (reference sequence). V shed 3 bases and J shed 0 bases, with 6 bases lying between them. For the CDR3, the DNA is TGTGCCACCAGCAGGACTCCCTCCTACGAGCAGTACTTC. Translating gives CATSRTPSYEQYF.

The chain is built from TRBV3-1 (or the pseudogene TRBV3-2) and TRBJ2-7, with D unresolved. The germline V and J ends were trimmed by 4 bases and 3 bases, with 10 bases remaining between them. This CDR3 is built from 13 residues. Germline-derived CDR1 and CDR2 are LGHDT and YNNKEL (reference sequence). The CDR3 region is CASSPGPFYEQYF. The CDR3 DNA follows: TGTGCCAGCAGCCCCGGCCCTTTCTACGAGCAGTACTTC.

J is TRBJ2-5 and V is TRBV5-1; TRBD2 agrees at 8 bases. Trimming at V came to 6 bases and at J to 5 bases, leaving 15 bases not matched to a gene. Germline V gene lookup returns CDR1 SGHRS and CDR2 YFSETQ. The CDR3 length is 16 residues. Here the CDR3 reads CASNPRPPGGMETQYF. In DNA form, the CDR3 reads TGCGCCAGCAACCCTAGGCCACCGGGAGGGATGGAGACCCAGTACTTC.

This clone was observed a single time. The V and J genes are TRBV9 and TRBJ1-2; maybe TRBD1 (6 bases). This CDR3 comprises 14 residues. Germline CDR1 is SGDLS and CDR2 is YYNGEE. Trimming left V 4 bases short and J 3 bases short, with 13 bases between. The CDR3 sequence is CASSPWGADYGYTF. CDR3 DNA sequence: TGTGCCAGCAGCCCATGGGGGGCTGACTATGGCTACACCTTC.

The chain combines TRBV24-1 with TRBJ1-2; D remains unclear. CDR1 is KGHDR, CDR2 SFDVKD, per germline. V lost 4 bases to trimming and J lost 2 bases, with 13 bases between them. The CDR3 sequence is 15 residues long. CDR3 residues: CATSEAGRGNYGYTF. The CDR3 DNA is TGTGCCACCAGTGAGGCCGGTCGGGGAAACTATGGCTACACCTTC.

The CDR3: CASSQDSGMGNQPQHF. The CDR3 DNA reads as TGCGCCAGCAGCCAAGACAGCGGGATGGGCAATCAGCCCCAGCATTTT. This sequence joins TRBV4-1 and TRBJ1-5; the D is unclear. V lost 0 bases, J lost 2 bases, and 11 bases lay in between. The CDR3 runs 16 residues. Germline V gene sequence: CDR1 MGHRA, CDR2 YSYEKL.

Turning to this clone: The junction does not match germline at one end; this may be a read error. The rearrangement links TRBV10-3 to TRBJ2-7; no clear D gene. Germline loops: CDR1 ENHRY, CDR2 SYGVKD. CDR3 length: 13 amino acids. CDR3 DNA sequence: TGTGCCATAAGTGTCATCAAATTGGACGAGCAGTACTTC. It translates to CAISVIKLDEQYF.

The V gene is TRBV30, the J gene TRBJ1-4; D call uncertain. The CDR3 covers 13 residues. Between the trimmed V and J ends, which lost 0 bases and 8 bases, there was a span of 10 bases. The germline CDR1 and CDR2 sequences are GTSNPN and SVGIG (reference sequence). The CDR3 here is CAWSVISGEKLFF. CDR3 in DNA: TGTGCCTGGAGTGTAATATCGGGCGAAAAACTGTTTTTT.

V and J are TRBV7-8 and TRBJ2-7, with D maybe TRBD1 (6 bases). The V end was cut by 5 bases, the J end by 7 bases, with 24 bases between. The germline CDR1 and CDR2 sequences are SGHVS and FQNEAQ. This CDR3 spans 16 amino acids. For the CDR3, the DNA is TGTGCCAGCAGCACCGGACAGCTGGGCGTCGTGTCTGAGCAGTACTTC. Translating it yields CASSTGQLGVVSEQYF.

V and J are TRBV1 and TRBJ2-2; the DNA was not compared with TRBD2, the D call given in the table. TRBV1 is flagged as a pseudogene. The CDR3 is made up of 15 amino acids. For the CDR3, the DNA is TGCACCAGCAGCCAAACTAGCGGGAAGACCGGGGAGCTGTTTTTT. As protein: CTSSQTSGKTGELFF.